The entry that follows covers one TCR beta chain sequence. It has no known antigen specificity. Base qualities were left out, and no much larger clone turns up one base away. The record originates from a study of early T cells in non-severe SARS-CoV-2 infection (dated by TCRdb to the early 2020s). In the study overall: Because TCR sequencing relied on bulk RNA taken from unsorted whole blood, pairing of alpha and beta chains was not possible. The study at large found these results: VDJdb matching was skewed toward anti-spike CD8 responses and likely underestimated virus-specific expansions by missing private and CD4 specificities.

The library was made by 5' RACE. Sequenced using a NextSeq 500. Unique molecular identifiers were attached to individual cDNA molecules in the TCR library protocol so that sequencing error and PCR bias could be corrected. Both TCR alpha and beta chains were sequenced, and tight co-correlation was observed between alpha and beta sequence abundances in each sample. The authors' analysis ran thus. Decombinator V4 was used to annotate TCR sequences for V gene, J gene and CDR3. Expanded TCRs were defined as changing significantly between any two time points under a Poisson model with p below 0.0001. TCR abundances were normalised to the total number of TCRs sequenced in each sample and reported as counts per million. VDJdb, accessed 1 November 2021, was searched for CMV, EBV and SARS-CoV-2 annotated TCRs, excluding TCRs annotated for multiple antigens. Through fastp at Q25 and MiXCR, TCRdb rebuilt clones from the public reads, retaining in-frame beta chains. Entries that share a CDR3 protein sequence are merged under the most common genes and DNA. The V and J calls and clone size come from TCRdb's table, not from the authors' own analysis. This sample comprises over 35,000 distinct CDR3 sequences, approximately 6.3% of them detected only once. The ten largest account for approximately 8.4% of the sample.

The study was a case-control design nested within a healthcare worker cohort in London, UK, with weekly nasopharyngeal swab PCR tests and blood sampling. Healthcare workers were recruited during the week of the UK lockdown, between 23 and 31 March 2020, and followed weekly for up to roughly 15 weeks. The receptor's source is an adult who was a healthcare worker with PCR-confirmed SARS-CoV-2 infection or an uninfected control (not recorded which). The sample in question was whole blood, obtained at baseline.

The DNA sequence is as follows: TGTGCCAGCGGCTACGAGCAGTACTTC. Translated, it gives CASGYEQYF. The chain was built from TRBV6-5 and TRBJ2-7; the D gene cannot be resolved reliably. CDR1 and CDR2, per the germline V gene, are MNHEY and SVGAGI. At the junction V is shortened by 8 bases and J by 3 bases, with 2 bases in between. The CDR3 holds 9 amino acids from the cysteine to the phenylalanine. Of the read, only the CDR3 DNA is kept; its 27 bases are in frame from base 1.